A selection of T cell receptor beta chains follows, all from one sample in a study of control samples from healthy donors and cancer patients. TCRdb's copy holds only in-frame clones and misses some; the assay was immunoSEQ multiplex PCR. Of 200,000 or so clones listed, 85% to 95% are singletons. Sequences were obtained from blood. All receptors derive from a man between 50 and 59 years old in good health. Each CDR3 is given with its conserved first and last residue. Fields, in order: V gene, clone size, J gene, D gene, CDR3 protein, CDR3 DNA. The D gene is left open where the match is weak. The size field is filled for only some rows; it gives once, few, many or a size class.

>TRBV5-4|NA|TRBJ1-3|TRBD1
CASSLDSGGRNTIYF
TGTGCCAGCAGCTTGGATTCAGGGGGACGAAACACCATATATTTT
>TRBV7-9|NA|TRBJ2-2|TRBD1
CASSPTGKNTGELFF
TGTGCCAGCAGCCCGACAGGGAAGAACACCGGGGAGCTGTTTTTT
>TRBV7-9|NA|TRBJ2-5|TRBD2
CANSGGWTVRYQETQYF
TGTGCCAACAGCGGGGGGTGGACAGTCAGATACCAAGAGACCCAGTACTTC
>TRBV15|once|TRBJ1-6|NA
CATSSGRRLGNSPLHF
TGTGCCACCAGCAGTGGGCGGCGATTGGGGAATTCACCCCTCCACTTT
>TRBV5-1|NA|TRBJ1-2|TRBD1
CASSYGQGAYGYTF
TGCGCCAGCAGCTACGGACAGGGGGCTTATGGCTACACCTTC
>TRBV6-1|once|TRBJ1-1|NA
CASSEGYRSGTEAFF
TGTGCCAGCAGTGAAGGATACAGGTCGGGCACTGAAGCTTTCTTT
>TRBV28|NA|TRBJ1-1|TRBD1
CASSSGQENTEAFF
TGTGCCAGCAGTTCGGGACAGGAGAACACTGAAGCTTTCTTT
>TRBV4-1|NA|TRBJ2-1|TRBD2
CASSLRRASGGGEQFF
TGCGCCAGCAGCCTCAGAAGGGCTAGCGGGGGCGGTGAGCAGTTCTTC
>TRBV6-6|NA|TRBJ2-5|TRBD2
CASSAFGGAGKTQYF
TGTGCCAGCAGTGCATTCGGGGGGGCCGGTAAGACCCAGTACTTC
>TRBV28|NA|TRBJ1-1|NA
CASSLKGIEAFF
TGTGCCAGCAGTTTAAAGGGGATTGAAGCTTTCTTT
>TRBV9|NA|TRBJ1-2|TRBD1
CASSVGTGTGTSNYGYTF
TGTGCCAGCAGCGTTGGAACCGGGACAGGAACGTCTAACTATGGCTACACCTTC
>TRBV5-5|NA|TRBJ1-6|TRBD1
CASSLGGTGDLPLHF
TGTGCCAGCAGTCTGGGGGGGACAGGGGACCTACCCCTCCACTTT
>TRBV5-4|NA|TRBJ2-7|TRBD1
CASSLAPTGGPYEQYF
TGTGCCAGCAGCTTGGCCCCGACAGGGGGCCCCTACGAGCAGTACTTC
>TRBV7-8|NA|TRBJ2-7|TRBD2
CATTSGGDYSYEQYF
TGTGCCACCACTAGCGGGGGCGATTACTCCTACGAGCAGTACTTC
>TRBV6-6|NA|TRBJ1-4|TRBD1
CASKRQGRSEKLFF
TGTGCCAGCAAGAGACAGGGACGGAGTGAAAAACTGTTTTTT
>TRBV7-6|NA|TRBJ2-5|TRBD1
CASSLDYRTGEGETQYF
TGTGCCAGCAGCTTAGACTACCGGACAGGGGAGGGAGAGACCCAGTACTTC
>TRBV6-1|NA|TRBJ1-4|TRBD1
CASSDPGQGEGEKLFF
TGTGCCAGCAGTGATCCGGGACAGGGGGAAGGTGAAAAACTGTTTTTT
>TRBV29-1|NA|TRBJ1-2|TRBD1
CSGGQGRYGYTF
TGCAGCGGCGGACAGGGGCGCTATGGCTACACCTTC
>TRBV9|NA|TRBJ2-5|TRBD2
CASSPHVGGASETQYF
TGTGCCAGCAGCCCCCATGTCGGGGGGGCCTCAGAGACCCAGTACTTC
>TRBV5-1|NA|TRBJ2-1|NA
CASSLAWAGNINEQFF
TGCGCCAGCAGCTTGGCTTGGGCAGGGAACATAAATGAGCAGTTCTTC
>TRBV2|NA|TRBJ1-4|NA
CASSSFLINEKLFF
TGTGCCAGCAGTTCATTCCTAATTAATGAAAAACTGTTTTTT
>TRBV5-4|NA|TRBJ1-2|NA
CASSRDIREVYGYTF
TGTGCCAGCAGCAGGGATATTAGGGAAGTCTATGGCTACACCTTC
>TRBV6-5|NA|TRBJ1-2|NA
CASTVLDGSYGYTF
TGTGCCAGCACGGTACTAGACGGGAGTTATGGCTACACCTTC
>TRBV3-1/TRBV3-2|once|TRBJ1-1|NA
CASSARDGFLEAFF
TGTGCCAGCAGCGCCCGGGACGGCTTCCTTGAAGCTTTCTTT
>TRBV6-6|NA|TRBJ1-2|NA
CASRRTTRVDGYTF
TGTGCCAGCAGGCGAACGACCAGGGTGGATGGCTACACCTTC
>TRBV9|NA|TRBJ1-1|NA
CASSVVGSQATEAFF
TGTGCCAGCAGCGTAGTAGGGTCGCAGGCCACTGAAGCTTTCTTT
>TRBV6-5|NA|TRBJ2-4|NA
CASSYRGRPNIQYF
TGTGCCAGCAGTTATAGAGGACGACCAAACATTCAGTACTTC
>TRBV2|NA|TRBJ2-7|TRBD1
CASSVQGSGGGEQYF
TGTGCCAGCAGTGTCCAGGGATCAGGGGGCGGCGAGCAGTACTTC
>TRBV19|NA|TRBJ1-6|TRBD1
CASSIDRANSPLHF
TGTGCCAGTAGTATCGACAGGGCAAATTCACCCCTCCACTTT
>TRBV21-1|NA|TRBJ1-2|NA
CASSKGVDRTRFDYGYTF
TGTGCCAGCAGCAAAGGAGTGGACAGGACTCGGTTCGACTATGGCTACACCTTC
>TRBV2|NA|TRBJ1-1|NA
CASSGEWGSNTEAFF
TGTGCCAGCAGTGGGGAATGGGGCTCAAACACTGAAGCTTTCTTT
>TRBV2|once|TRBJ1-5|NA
CAGRGESNQPQHF
TGTGCAGGCCGGGGAGAGAGCAATCAGCCCCAGCATTTT
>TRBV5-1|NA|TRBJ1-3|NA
CASSLGGIGNTIYF
TGCGCCAGCAGCTTGGGGGGGATTGGAAACACCATATATTTT
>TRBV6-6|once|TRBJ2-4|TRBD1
CASSGSAGGLSKNIQYF
TGTGCCAGCAGTGGATCTGCAGGGGGCTTATCCAAAAACATTCAGTACTTC
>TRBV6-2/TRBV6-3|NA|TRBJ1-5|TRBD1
CASSLTGGNNQPQHF
TGTGCCAGCAGTCTCACAGGGGGCAACAATCAGCCCCAGCATTTT
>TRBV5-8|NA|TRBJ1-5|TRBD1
CASSSPFTGGDQPQHF
TGTGCCAGCAGCTCTCCCTTTACAGGGGGTGATCAGCCCCAGCATTTT
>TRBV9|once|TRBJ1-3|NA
CASSVEEVGHRSGNTIYF
TGTGCCAGCAGCGTAGAAGAGGTTGGACATCGCTCTGGAAACACCATATATTTT
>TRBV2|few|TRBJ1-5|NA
CASTQEGRNQPQHF
TGTGCCAGCACCCAAGAGGGACGGAATCAGCCCCAGCATTTT
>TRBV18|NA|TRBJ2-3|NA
CASSPRSSDTQYF
TGTGCCAGCTCGCCGCGATCCTCAGATACGCAGTATTTT
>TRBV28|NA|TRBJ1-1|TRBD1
CASSLATGLIEAFF
TGTGCCAGCAGTTTAGCGACAGGGCTGATTGAAGCTTTCTTT
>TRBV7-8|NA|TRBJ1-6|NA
CASSPFVRGETSSYNSPLHF
TGTGCCAGCAGCCCGTTCGTTCGGGGTGAAACGAGCTCCTATAATTCACCCCTCCACTTT
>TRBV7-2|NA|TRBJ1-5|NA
CASSIQGDQPQHF
TGTGCCAGCAGTATACAGGGTGATCAGCCCCAGCATTTT
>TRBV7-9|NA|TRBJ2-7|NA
CASSPIRDAAYEQYF
TGTGCCAGCAGCCCCATCCGGGACGCCGCCTACGAGCAGTACTTC
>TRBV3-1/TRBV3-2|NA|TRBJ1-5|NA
CASSQGRVGGNQPQHF
TGTGCCAGCAGCCAAGGACGTGTAGGGGGCAATCAGCCCCAGCATTTT
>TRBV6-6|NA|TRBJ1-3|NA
CASSYPANSGNTIYF
TGTGCCAGCAGCTACCCCGCGAACTCTGGAAACACCATATATTTT
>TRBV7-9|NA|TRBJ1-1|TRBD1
CASGGQANTEAFF
TGTGCCAGCGGCGGACAGGCTAACACTGAAGCTTTCTTT
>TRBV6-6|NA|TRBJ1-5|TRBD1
CASSSRGQPNQPQHF
TGTGCCAGCAGTTCTCGGGGACAGCCCAATCAGCCCCAGCATTTT
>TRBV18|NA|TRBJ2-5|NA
CASSPPLTAQETQYF
TGTGCCAGCTCACCGCCCCTGACAGCCCAAGAGACCCAGTACTTC
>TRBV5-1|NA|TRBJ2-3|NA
CASSYSGQPSTDTQYF
TGCGCCAGCAGCTACTCCGGACAGCCTAGCACAGATACGCAGTATTTT
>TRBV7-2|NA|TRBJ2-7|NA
CASSLVGRYEQYF
TGTGCCAGCAGCTTAGTCGGTCGGTACGAGCAGTACTTC
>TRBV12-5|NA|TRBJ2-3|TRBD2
CASGLGHSGGDTDTQYF
TGTGCTAGTGGTTTGGGTCACAGCGGGGGGGACACAGATACGCAGTATTTT
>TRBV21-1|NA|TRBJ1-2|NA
CASSKAPGGLGYGYTF
TGTGCCAGCAGCAAAGCGCCTGGGGGGCTCGGCTATGGCTACACCTTC
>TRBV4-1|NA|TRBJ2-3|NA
CASSQDQGYRRTDTQYF
TGCGCCAGCAGCCAAGATCAAGGCTACCGACGCACAGATACGCAGTATTTT
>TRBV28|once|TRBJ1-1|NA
CASEDRNTEAFF
TGTGCCAGCGAGGACAGGAACACTGAAGCTTTCTTT
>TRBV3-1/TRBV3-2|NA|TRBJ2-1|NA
CASSQDLPPADEQFF
TGTGCCAGCAGCCAAGATCTACCCCCGGCGGATGAGCAGTTCTTC
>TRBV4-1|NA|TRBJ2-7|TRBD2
CASSQDHPAGASGYEQYF
TGCGCCAGCAGCCAAGACCATCCCGCAGGGGCTAGCGGGTACGAGCAGTACTTC
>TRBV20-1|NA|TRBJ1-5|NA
CSASPRRNQPQHF
TGCAGTGCTAGTCCCAGGCGGAATCAGCCCCAGCATTTT
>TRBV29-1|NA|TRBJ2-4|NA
CSVEAGAWGKNIQYF
TGCAGCGTTGAAGCGGGGGCTTGGGGCAAAAACATTCAGTACTTC